Listed here are 12 T cell receptor beta chains from one sample, sequenced in a study of blood T cells in healthy people across ages. Primers used in a second PCR of about 7 to 12 cycles were a sample-barcoded 5' primer and a J-beta primer mix. Using its own MiXCR run on the 5' RACE reads, TCRdb lists one record per CDR3 protein. The table lists roughly 680,000 distinct CDR3 sequences, over 20% of them singletons, with 3.6% in the top ten. The sequencing input was blood. These receptor sequences come from a man between 65 and 79 years old in good health.

J is TRBJ2-1 and V is TRBV28, with D tentatively TRBD1 or TRBD2 (5 bases each). Trimming cost V 8 bases and J 7 bases, with 21 bases left between them. This CDR3 is 15 amino acids long. Germline values: CDR1 MDHEN, CDR2 SYDVKM. The CDR3 DNA follows: TGTGCCAGCCTTACGGGGACCCGATCTGGGAATGAGCAGTTCTTC. This sequence encodes CASLTGTRSGNEQFF.

V usage is TRBV20-1 and J usage is TRBJ1-4; D gene unclear. Looked up from germline, CDR1 is DFQATT and CDR2 is SNEGSKA (reference sequence). V was clipped by 2 bases and J by 4 bases, with 8 bases between them. The CDR3 runs to 13 residues. The chain's CDR3 is CSARTGFNEKLFF. CDR3 DNA: TGCAGTGCTAGAACGGGGTTTAATGAAAAACTGTTTTTT.

The genes are TRBV5-1 and TRBJ2-5; TRBD2 aligns across 9 bases. The trim removed 3 bases at V and 4 bases at J, leaving 13 bases unmatched. The germline V gene has CDR1 SGHRS and CDR2 YFSETQ. The CDR3 loop spans 17 amino acids. CDR3 protein: CASSSLAGDGITETQYF. As DNA, the CDR3 is TGCGCCAGCAGCTCCTTAGCGGGAGACGGGATTACAGAGACCCAGTACTTC.

The rearrangement uses TRBV27 and TRBJ2-7; 8 bases agree with TRBD2. V shed 4 bases, J shed 4 bases, and the junction held 9 bases outside the gene matches. This CDR3 comprises 15 residues. In germline, CDR1 is MNHEY, CDR2 SMNVEV (reference sequence). CDR3 sequence reads: CASSYRGGGGYEQYF. The CDR3 bases are TGTGCCAGCAGTTATCGGGGGGGAGGGGGGTACGAGCAGTACTTC.

The chain recombines TRBV20-1 with TRBJ2-7; possibly TRBD1 or TRBD2 for D (5 bases each). With the DNA end fitting TRBJ2-1 better, the J assignment may be wrong. CDR1 is DFQATT, CDR2 SNEGSKA, per germline (reference sequence). The CDR3 extends over 19 amino acids. The CDR3 sequence: CSARDERRDPLAFYNEQFF. The CDR3 nucleotides are TGCAGTGCTAGAGATGAACGCAGGGACCCACTGGCATTCTACAATGAGCAGTTCTTC.

The genes are TRBV10-3 and TRBJ2-1, with TRBD2 identical over 13 bases. Germline-derived CDR1 and CDR2 are ENHRY and SYGVKD. The junction had 12 bases not matched to a gene; V was cut back by 7 bases and J by 9 bases. The CDR3 consists of 16 residues. DNA of the CDR3: TGTGCCATCACCAGCGGACTAGCGGGAGAAGGGGGTGAGCAGTTCTTC. It translates to CAITSGLAGEGGEQFF.

This clonotype has a handful of counts. The V gene is TRBV6-5, the J gene TRBJ2-5; D gene uncertain. The germline CDR1 and CDR2 sequences are MNHEY and SVGAGI. The V gene lost 3 bases and the J gene lost 2 bases, with 7 bases spanning the gap. The CDR3 is 13 residues long. The CDR3 reads CASSYQSQETQYF. CDR3 in DNA: TGTGCCAGCAGTTATCAGTCACAAGAGACCCAGTACTTC.

V and J are TRBV9 and TRBJ2-1; TRBD2 aligns across 7 bases. This CDR3 is 15 amino acids long. V dropped 0 bases and J dropped 5; count of bases not matched to a gene: 5. CDR1 is SGDLS, CDR2 YYNGEE, per germline. This CDR3 is CASSVESGAHNEQFF. DNA for the CDR3: TGTGCCAGCAGCGTAGAAAGCGGGGCTCACAATGAGCAGTTCTTC.

This chain connects TRBV2 to TRBJ1-1; D is unresolved. Germline CDR1 is SNHLY and CDR2 is FYNNEI. The CDR3 is made up of 14 amino acids. The V gene lost 7 bases and the J gene lost 2 bases, with 14 bases spanning the gap. CDR3 residues: CASKVQRHNTEAFF. DNA of the CDR3: TGTGCCAGCAAAGTTCAGCGCCACAACACTGAAGCTTTCTTT.

In this sample, this clonotype turned up a few times. The DNA for the CDR3 is TGTGCCAGCAGTAACAGGAGGGAGCAGTACTTC. Its translation: CASSNRREQYF. The chain carries TRBV6-2 or TRBV6-3 and TRBJ2-7, with D perhaps given as TRBD1 or TRBD2 (5 bases each). V was pared by 5 bases and J by 7 bases, with 9 bases between. Germline CDR1 is MNHEY and CDR2 is SVGEGT. CDR3 length: 11 residues.

In its sample, this clonotype was seen a few times. The rearrangement joins TRBV10-3 to TRBJ1-4; D possibly corresponds to TRBD1 (5 bases). The CDR3 has 14 residues. V lost 4 bases and J lost 5, with 11 bases in between. CDR1 ENHRY and CDR2 SYGVKD come from the germline V gene. The CDR3 region has the DNA TGTGCCATCAGTGGCGCAGGGAAGAATGAAAAACTGTTTTTT. Its translation is CAISGAGKNEKLFF.

This clonotype was counted between two and nine times. The chain recombines TRBV7-2 with TRBJ1-4; D remains unclear. CDR1 and CDR2 from the germline V gene are SGHTA and FQGNSA. Trimming removed 5 bases from V and 2 bases from J, with 12 bases in between. The CDR3 contains 15 residues. CDR3 in DNA: TGTGCCAGCAGCCGTTTGCCACAGACTAATGAAAAACTGTTTTTT. It codes for CASSRLPQTNEKLFF.